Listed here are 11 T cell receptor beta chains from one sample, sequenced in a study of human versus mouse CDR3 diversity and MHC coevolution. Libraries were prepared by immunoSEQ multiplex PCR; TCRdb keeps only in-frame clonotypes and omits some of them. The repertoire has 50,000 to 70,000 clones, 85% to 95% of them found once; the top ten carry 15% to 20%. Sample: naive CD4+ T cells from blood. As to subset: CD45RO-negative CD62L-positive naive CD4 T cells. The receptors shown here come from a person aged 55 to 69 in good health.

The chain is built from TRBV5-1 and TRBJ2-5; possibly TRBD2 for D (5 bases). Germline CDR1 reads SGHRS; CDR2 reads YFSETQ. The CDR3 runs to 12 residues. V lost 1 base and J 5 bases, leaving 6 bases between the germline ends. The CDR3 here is CASSLTGETQYF. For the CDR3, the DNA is TGCGCCAGCAGCTTGACGGGGGAGACCCAGTACTTC.

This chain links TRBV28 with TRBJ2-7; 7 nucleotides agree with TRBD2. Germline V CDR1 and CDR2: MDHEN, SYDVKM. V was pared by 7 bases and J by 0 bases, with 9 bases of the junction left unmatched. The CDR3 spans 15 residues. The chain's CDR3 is CASNQGGANSYEQYF. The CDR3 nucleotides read TGTGCCAGCAACCAGGGAGGGGCCAACTCCTACGAGCAGTACTTC.

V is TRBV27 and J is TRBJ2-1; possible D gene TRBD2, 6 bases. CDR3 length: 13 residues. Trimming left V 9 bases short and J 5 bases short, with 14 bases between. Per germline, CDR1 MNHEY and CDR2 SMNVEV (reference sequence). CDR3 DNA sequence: TGTGCCAGAGGTGGCGGAGGGGACAATGAGCAGTTCTTC. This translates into CARGGGGDNEQFF.

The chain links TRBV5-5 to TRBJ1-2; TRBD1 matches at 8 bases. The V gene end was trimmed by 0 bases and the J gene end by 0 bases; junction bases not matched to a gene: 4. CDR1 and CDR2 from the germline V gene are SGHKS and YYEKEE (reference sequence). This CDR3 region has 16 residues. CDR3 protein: CASSLARGLANYGYTF. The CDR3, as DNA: TGTGCCAGCAGCTTGGCCAGGGGGCTCGCTAACTATGGCTACACCTTC.

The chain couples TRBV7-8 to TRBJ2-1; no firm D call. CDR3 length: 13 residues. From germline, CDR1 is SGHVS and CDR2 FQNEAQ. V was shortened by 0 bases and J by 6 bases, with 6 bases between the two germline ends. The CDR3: CASSLALLNEQFF. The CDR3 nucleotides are TGTGCCAGCAGCTTAGCACTCCTCAATGAGCAGTTCTTC. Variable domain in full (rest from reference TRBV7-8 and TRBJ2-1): GAGVSQSPRYKVAKRGQDVALRCDPISGHVSLFWYQQALGQGPEFLTYFQNEAQLDKSGLPSDRFFAERPEGSVSTLKIQRTQQEDSAVYLCASSLALLNEQFFGPGTRLTVL.

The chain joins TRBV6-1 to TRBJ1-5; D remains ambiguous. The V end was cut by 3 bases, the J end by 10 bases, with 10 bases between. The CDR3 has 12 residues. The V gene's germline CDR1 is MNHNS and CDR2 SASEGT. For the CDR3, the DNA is TGTGCCAGCAGTGATCGGCGGGAACCCCAGCATTTT. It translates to CASSDRREPQHF.

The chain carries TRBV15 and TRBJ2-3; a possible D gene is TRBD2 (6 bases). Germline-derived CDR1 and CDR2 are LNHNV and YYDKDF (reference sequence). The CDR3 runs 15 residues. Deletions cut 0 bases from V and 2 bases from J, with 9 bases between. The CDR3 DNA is TGTGCCACCAGCAGAGAGGGACTTCCCACAGATACGCAGTATTTT. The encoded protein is CATSREGLPTDTQYF.

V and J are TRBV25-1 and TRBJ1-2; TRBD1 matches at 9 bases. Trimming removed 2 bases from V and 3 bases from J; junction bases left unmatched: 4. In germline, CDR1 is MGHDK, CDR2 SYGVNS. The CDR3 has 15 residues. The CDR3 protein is CASSEERDRDYGYTF. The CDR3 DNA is TGTGCCAGCAGTGAAGAACGGGACAGGGACTATGGCTACACCTTC.

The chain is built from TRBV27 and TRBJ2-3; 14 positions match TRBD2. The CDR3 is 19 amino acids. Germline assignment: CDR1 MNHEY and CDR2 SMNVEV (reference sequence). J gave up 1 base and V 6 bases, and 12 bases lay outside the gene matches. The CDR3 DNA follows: TGTGCCAGCAGCCCCCCGGGACTAGCGGGAGATCGAGGCACAGATACGCAGTATTTT. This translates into CASSPPGLAGDRGTDTQYF.

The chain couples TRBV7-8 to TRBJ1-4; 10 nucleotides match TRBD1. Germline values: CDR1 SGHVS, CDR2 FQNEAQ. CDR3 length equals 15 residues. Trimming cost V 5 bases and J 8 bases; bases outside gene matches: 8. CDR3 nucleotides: TGTGCCAGCAGCCCGAGGGACAGGGGATTGGAAAAACTGTTTTTT. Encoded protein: CASSPRDRGLEKLFF.

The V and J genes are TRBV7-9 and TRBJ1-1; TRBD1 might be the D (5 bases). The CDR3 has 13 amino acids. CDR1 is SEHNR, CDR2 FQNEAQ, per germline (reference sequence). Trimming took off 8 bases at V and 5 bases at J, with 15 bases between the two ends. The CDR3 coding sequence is TGTGCCAGCCGTCGGGGGGAAGGGACTGAAGCTTTCTTT. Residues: CASRRGEGTEAFF.